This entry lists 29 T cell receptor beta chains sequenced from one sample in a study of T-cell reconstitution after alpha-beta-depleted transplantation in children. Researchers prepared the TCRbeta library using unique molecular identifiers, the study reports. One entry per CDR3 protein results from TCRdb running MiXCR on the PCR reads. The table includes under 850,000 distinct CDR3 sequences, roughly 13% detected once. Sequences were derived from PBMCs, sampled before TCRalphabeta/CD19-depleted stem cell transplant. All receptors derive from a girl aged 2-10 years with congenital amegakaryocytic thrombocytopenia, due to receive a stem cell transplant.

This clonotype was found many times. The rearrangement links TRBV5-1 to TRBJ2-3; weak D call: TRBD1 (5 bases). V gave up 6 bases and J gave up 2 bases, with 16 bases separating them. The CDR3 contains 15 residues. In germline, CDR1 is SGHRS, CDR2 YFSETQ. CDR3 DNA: TGCGCCAGCACCGATCTTTTGGACAACACAGATACGCAGTATTTT. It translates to CASTDLLDNTDTQYF.

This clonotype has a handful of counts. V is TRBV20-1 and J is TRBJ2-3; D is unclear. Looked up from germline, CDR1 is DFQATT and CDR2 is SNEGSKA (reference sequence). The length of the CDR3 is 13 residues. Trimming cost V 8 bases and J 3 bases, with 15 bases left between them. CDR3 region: CSLPRRPTDTQYF. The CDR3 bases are TGCAGTCTTCCCCGGCGACCAACAGATACGCAGTATTTT.

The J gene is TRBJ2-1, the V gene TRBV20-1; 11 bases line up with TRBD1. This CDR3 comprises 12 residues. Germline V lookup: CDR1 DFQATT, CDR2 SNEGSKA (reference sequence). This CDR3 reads CSPGTGGNEQFF. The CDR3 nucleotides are TGCAGCCCCGGGACAGGGGGGAATGAGCAGTTCTTC.

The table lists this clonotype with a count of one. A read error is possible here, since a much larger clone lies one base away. The CDR3 protein is CASSVDRDGYTF. CDR3 nucleotide sequence: TGCGCCAGCAGCGTGGACAGGGATGGCTACACCTTC. The chain links TRBV5-1 to TRBJ1-2; 8 bases fit TRBD1. J lost 6 bases, V lost 4 bases, and 2 bases had no gene match. CDR3 length: 12 residues. Germline-derived CDR1 and CDR2 are SGHRS and YFSETQ.

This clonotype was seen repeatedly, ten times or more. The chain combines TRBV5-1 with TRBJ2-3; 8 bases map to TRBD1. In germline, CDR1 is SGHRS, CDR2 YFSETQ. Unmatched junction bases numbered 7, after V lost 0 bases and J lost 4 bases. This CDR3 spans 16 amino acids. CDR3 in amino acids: CASSLVGTGTSDTQYF. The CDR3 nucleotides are TGCGCCAGCAGCTTGGTCGGGACAGGTACCTCAGATACGCAGTATTTT.

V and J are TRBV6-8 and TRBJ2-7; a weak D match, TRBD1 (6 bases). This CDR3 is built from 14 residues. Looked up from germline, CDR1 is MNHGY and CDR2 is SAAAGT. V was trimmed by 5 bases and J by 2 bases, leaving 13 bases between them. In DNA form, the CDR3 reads TGTGCCAGCAGTCGAAAAACAGGGACCTACGAGCAGTACTTC. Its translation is CASSRKTGTYEQYF.

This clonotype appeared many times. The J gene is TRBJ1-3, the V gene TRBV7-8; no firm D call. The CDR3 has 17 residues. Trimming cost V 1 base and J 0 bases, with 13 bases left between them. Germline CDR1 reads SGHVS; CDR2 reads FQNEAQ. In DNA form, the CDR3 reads TGTGCCAGCAGCTTAGTGTTTAGTTCTTTCTCTGGAAACACCATATATTTT. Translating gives CASSLVFSSFSGNTIYF.

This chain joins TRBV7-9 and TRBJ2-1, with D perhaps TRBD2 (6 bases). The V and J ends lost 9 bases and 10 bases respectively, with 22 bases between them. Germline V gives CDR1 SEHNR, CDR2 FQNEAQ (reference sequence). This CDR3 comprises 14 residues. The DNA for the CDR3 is TGTGCCAGTCCCCTTGTGGGGCGGGACTTAGAGCAGTTCTTC. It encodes CASPLVGRDLEQFF.

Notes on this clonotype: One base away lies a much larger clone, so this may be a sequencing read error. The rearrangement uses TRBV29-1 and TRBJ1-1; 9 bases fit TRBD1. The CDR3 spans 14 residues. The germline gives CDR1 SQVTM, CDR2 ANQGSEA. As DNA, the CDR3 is TGCACCGTTGTACGACAGGGGGGATGGACTGAAGCTTTCTTT. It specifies CTVVRQGGWTEAFF.

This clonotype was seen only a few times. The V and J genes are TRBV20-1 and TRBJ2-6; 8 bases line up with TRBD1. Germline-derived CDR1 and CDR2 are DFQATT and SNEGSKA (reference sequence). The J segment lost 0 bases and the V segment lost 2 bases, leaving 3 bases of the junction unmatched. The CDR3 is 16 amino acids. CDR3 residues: CSARQGAFSGANVLTF. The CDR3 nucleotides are TGCAGTGCTAGACAGGGGGCCTTCTCTGGGGCCAACGTCCTGACTTTC.

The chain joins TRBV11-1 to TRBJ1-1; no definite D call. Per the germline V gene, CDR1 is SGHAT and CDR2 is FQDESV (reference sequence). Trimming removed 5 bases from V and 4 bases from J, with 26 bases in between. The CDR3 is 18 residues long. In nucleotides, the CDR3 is TGTGCCAGCAGCCCCTTAGCGGGAGGTGACTTTTCGGTCACTGAAGCTTTCTTT. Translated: CASSPLAGGDFSVTEAFF.

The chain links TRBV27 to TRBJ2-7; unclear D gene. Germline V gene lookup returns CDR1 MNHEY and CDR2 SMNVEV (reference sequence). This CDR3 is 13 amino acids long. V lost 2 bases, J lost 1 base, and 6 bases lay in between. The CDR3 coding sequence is TGTGCCAGCAGTTTAAAGACATCCTACGAGCAGTACTTC. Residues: CASSLKTSYEQYF.

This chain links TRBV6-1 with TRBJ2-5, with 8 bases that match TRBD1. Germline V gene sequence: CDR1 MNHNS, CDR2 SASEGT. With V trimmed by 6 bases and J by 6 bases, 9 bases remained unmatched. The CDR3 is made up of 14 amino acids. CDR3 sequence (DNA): TGTGCCAGCAGAGCCGGGACAGGCTTGAAGACCCAGTACTTC. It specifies CASRAGTGLKTQYF.

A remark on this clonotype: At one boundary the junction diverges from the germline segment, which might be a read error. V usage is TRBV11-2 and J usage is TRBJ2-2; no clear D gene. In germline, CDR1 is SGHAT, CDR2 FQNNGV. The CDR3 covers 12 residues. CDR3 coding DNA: TGTGCCAGCAGCTTCTCTACCGGGCAGCTGTTTTTT. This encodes CASSFSTGQLFF.

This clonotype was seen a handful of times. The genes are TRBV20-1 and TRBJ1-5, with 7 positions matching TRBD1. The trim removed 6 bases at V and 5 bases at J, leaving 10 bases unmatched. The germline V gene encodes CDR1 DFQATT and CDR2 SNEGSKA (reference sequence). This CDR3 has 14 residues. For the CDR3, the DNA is TGCAGTGCCTCGACAGGGTCCTCTTATCAGCCCCAGCATTTT. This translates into CSASTGSSYQPQHF.

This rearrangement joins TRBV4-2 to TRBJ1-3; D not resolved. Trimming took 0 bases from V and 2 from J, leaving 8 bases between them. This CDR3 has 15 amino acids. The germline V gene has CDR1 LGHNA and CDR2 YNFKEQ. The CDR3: CASSQDWVAGNTIYF. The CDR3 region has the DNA TGTGCCAGCAGCCAAGATTGGGTGGCTGGAAACACCATATATTTT.

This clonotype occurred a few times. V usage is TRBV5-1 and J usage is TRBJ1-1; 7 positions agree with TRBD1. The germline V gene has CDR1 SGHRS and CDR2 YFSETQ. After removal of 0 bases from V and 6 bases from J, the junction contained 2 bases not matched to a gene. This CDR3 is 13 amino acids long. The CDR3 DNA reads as TGCGCCAGCAGCTTGGGCCAGGGGGCTGAAGCTTTCTTT. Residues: CASSLGQGAEAFF.

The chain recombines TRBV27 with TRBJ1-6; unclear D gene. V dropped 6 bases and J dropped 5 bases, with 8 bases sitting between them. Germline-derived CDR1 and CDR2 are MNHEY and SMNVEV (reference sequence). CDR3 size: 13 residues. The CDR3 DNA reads TGTGCCAGCAGCTACTATGATAATTCACCCCTCCACTTT. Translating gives CASSYYDNSPLHF.

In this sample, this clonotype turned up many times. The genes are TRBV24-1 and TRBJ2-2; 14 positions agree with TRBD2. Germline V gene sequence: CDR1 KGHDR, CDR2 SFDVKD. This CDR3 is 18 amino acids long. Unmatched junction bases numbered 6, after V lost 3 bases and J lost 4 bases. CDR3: CATSDPRGTSGGTGELFF. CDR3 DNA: TGTGCCACCAGTGATCCGAGAGGGACTAGCGGGGGCACCGGGGAGCTGTTTTTT.

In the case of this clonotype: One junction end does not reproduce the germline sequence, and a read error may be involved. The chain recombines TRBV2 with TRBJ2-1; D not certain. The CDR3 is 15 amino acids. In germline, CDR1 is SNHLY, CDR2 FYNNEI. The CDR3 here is CTSTPEADSYNEQFF. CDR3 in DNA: TGTACCAGTACTCCTGAGGCGGATTCTTACAATGAGCAGTTCTTC.

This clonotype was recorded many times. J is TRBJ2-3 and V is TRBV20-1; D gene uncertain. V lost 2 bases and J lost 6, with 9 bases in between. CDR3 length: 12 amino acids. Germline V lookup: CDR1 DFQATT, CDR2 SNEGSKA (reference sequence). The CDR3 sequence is CSARIGSDTQYF. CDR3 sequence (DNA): TGCAGTGCTAGAATTGGGTCGGATACGCAGTATTTT.

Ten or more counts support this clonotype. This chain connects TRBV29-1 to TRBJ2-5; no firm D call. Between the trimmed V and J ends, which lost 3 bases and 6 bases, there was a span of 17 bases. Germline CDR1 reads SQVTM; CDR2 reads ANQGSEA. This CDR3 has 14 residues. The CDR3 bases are TGCAGCGTTGAGACCAGGTCCCCTGTCCAGACCCAGTACTTC. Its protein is CSVETRSPVQTQYF.

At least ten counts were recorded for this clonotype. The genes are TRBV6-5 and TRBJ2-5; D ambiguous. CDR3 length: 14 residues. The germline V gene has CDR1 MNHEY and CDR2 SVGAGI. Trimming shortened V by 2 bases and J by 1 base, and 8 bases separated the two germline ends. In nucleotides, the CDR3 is TGTGCCAGCAGTTACCGCAGAGCCCAAGAGACCCAGTACTTC. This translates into CASSYRRAQETQYF.

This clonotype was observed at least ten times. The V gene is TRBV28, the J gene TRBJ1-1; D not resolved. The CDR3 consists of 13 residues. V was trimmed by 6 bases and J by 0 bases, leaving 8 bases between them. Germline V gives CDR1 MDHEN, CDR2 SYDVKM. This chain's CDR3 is CASRGWMNTEAFF. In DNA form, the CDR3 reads TGTGCCAGCAGGGGTTGGATGAACACTGAAGCTTTCTTT.

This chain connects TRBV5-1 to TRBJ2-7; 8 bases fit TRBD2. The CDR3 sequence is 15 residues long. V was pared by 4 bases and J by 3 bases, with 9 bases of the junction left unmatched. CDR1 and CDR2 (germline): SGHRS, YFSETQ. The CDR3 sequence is CASSPAGGRIYEQYF. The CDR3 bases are TGCGCCAGCAGCCCAGCTGGCGGGAGGATCTACGAGCAGTACTTC.

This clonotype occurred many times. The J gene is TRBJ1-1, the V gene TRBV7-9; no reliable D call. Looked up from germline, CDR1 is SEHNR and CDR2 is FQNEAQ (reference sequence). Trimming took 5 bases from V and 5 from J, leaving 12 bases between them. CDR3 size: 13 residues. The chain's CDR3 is CASSPKGTTEAFF. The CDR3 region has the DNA TGTGCCAGCAGCCCCAAGGGTACAACTGAAGCTTTCTTT.

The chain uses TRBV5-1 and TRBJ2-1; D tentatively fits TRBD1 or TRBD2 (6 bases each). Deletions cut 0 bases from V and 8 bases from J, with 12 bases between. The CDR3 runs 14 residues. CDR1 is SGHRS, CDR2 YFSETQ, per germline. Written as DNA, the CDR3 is TGCGCCAGCAGCTTGGTTTCGGGGGCCTATGAGCAGTTCTTC. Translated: CASSLVSGAYEQFF.

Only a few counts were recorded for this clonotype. The CDR3 bases are TGCGCCAGCAGCTGGGACAGGCCGAGGGAAAAACTGTTTTTT. Its protein is CASSWDRPREKLFF. The chain combines TRBV5-1 with TRBJ1-4, with 8 nucleotides matching TRBD1. CDR3 size: 14 residues. Germline V gene data show CDR1 as SGHRS and CDR2 as YFSETQ. V lost 3 bases and J lost 8; bases outside the gene matches: 6.

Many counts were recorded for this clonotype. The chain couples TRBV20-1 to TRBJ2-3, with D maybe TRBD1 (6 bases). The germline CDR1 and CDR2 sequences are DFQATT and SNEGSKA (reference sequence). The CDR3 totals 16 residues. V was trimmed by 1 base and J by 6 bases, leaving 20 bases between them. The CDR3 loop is CSARAMGWLQGDTQYF. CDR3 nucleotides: TGCAGTGCTAGAGCTATGGGCTGGCTCCAGGGGGATACGCAGTATTTT.